Detailed here is one TCR beta chain. Its specificity is unknown. The germline V gene has CDR1 LNHDA and CDR2 SQIVND (reference sequence). Unmatched junction bases numbered 11, after V lost 9 bases and J lost 5 bases. CDR3 length equals 15 residues. This record belongs to a study of T cell responses to AZD1222 COVID-19 vaccine. General study findings and limits: There were vaccine-associated CD4 TCRs across spike, dominant at 160-218 and 743-854.

Profiled with immunoSEQ multiplex PCR; TCRdb holds only in-frame clones, not every one. Among about 99,000 clones listed, roughly 90% were seen once. This sequence was found in an adult who received the AZD1222 COVID-19 vaccine. The chain is built from TRBV19 and TRBJ2-1; TRBD2 aligns across 9 bases. The sequenced sample was peripheral blood, obtained 28 days after the second AZD1222 dose. The CDR3 spells CASRSVASGDNEQFF. As DNA, the CDR3 is TGTGCCAGCCGGAGCGTGGCTAGCGGGGACAATGAGCAGTTCTTC. The full variable domain, completed using reference TRBV19 and TRBJ2-1, is DGGITQSPKYLFRKEGQNVTLSCEQNLNHDAMYWYRQDPGQGLRLIYYSQIVNDFQKGDIAEGYSVSREKKESFPLTVTSAQKNPTAFYLCASRSVASGDNEQFFGPGTRLTVL.